The next 10 T cell receptor beta chains were all read from a single sample in a study of cytomegalovirus exposure and HLA in healthy donors. Primers included in the PCR were 60 Vbeta and 13 Jbeta primers. Some clones are missing from TCRdb's copy, which holds only in-frame ones; the method was immunoSEQ multiplex PCR. The table records 95,000 to 110,000 clones, approximately 76% of them present only once. The sample was PBMCs. These receptors came from a man between 18 and 29 years old in good health and CMV-seronegative.

The genes are TRBV18 and TRBJ1-6; possible D gene TRBD1, 5 bases. The CDR3 is 13 amino acids. The germline CDR1 and CDR2 sequences are KGHSH and LQKENI. Trimming stripped 6 bases from V and 12 bases from J, with 15 bases between. The DNA of the CDR3 is TGTGCCAGCTCTCCCGGGGGGGATGTACCCCTCCACTTT. Protein: CASSPGGDVPLHF.

DNA for the CDR3: TGTGCCAGCAGCCCGACAGCCGAATATGGCTACACCTTC. It specifies CASSPTAEYGYTF. The rearrangement joins TRBV7-8 to TRBJ1-2; possible D gene TRBD1, 5 bases. Trimming removed 5 bases at V and 5 bases at J, with 12 bases between. The CDR3 has 13 amino acids. Germline lookup yields CDR1 SGHVS and CDR2 FQNEAQ.

The chain joins TRBV7-9 to TRBJ2-1, with 8 bases that match TRBD2. The CDR3 has 17 amino acids. Germline assignment: CDR1 SEHNR and CDR2 FQNEAQ (reference sequence). Trimming took 5 bases from V and 1 from J; bases not matched to a gene: 10. This chain's CDR3 is CASSPLQAGGSYNEQFF. Written as DNA, the CDR3 is TGTGCCAGCAGCCCCCTGCAGGCGGGGGGTTCCTACAATGAGCAGTTCTTC.

V usage is TRBV15 and J usage is TRBJ2-1; 8 bases match TRBD1. The junction had 11 bases not matched to a gene; V was cut back by 5 bases and J by 8 bases. The germline gives CDR1 LNHNV, CDR2 YYDKDF (reference sequence). This CDR3 region has 15 residues. CDR3 DNA sequence: TGTGCCACCAGCCCCCCGGGACAGGCTTCGTATGAGCAGTTCTTC. Translation gives CATSPPGQASYEQFF.

The rearrangement links TRBV6-1 to TRBJ2-7, with 9 bases matching TRBD1. The CDR3 has 14 amino acids. Trimming took 0 bases from V and 4 from J; bases not matched to a gene: 1. Germline assignment: CDR1 MNHNS and CDR2 SASEGT. CDR3 protein: CASSEAQGAYEQYF. The CDR3 coding sequence is TGTGCCAGCAGTGAAGCACAGGGGGCTTACGAGCAGTACTTC.

This sequence joins TRBV9 and TRBJ2-6; 14 bases map to TRBD2. V shed 4 bases, J shed 4 bases, and the junction held 7 bases outside the gene matches. This CDR3 comprises 18 residues. In germline, CDR1 is SGDLS, CDR2 YYNGEE. CDR3 DNA sequence: TGTGCCAGCAGCTCGACTAGCGGGGGGGCAGGGGGGGCCAACGTCCTGACTTTC. Protein product: CASSSTSGGAGGANVLTF.

This chain links TRBV4-1 with TRBJ2-7, with TRBD1 identical over 8 bases. This CDR3 is 16 amino acids long. V dropped 1 base and J dropped 2; count of bases not matched to a gene: 7. Germline CDR1 and CDR2: MGHRA and YSYEKL. CDR3 amino acids: CASSQGQDRDAYEQYF. The CDR3 nucleotides are TGCGCCAGCAGCCAAGGCCAGGACAGGGATGCCTACGAGCAGTACTTC.

The V gene is TRBV6-5, the J gene TRBJ1-3; D unresolved. The V end was cut by 6 bases, the J end by 7 bases, with 13 bases between. The CDR3 has 13 residues. CDR1 is MNHEY and CDR2 is SVGAGI in the germline V gene. The CDR3 bases are TGTGCCAGCAGATCGGGGTCGGGTAACACCATATATTTT. Its translation is CASRSGSGNTIYF.

This clone was counted between two and nine times. This chain links TRBV6-1 with TRBJ1-2; no reliable D call. This CDR3 contains 13 residues. Trimming removed 7 bases from V and 0 bases from J, with 9 bases in between. Looked up from germline, CDR1 is MNHNS and CDR2 is SASEGT. CDR3 in amino acids: CASTIRANYGYTF. The CDR3 DNA follows: TGTGCCAGCACGATTCGGGCTAACTATGGCTACACCTTC.

The rearrangement joins TRBV18 to TRBJ1-5, with 8 bases identical to TRBD1. With V trimmed by 3 bases and J by 11 bases, 15 bases remained unmatched. This CDR3 spans 16 amino acids. Germline loops: CDR1 KGHSH, CDR2 LQKENI. As DNA, the CDR3 is TGTGCCAGCTCACCCACCGGGACAGGTCATGTTTCTGCCCAGCATTTT. The encoded protein is CASSPTGTGHVSAQHF.